These 9 T cell receptor beta chains share one sample of origin, sequenced in a study of regulatory T cells in long-lasting Graves disease. As for time point: newly diagnosed GD, antithyroid drugs for less than 3 months. PBMCs were the source of the RNA used for TCR sequencing. Assembly of TCR beta libraries relied on iRepertoire HTBI primers together with Arm-PCR of CDR3 regions. TCRdb used MiXCR to reprocess the multiplex PCR reads, holding one entry per CDR3 protein. The sample lists 400,000 to 500,000 distinct CDR3 sequences, 15% to 20% seen once, with less than 30% in the top ten. These data were also reused for a study on T cells in Graves' hyperthyroidism and ophthalmopathy.

The source was peripheral blood mononuclear cells (PBMCs), collected at new diagnosis, from a patient treated with antithyroid drugs. The receptors derive from a woman in her late teens or twenties with Graves disease.

This clonotype has ten or more counts. V gene TRBV28 combines with J gene TRBJ2-3, with D perhaps matching TRBD2 (6 bases). The CDR3 length is 14 residues. CDR1 and CDR2 from the germline V gene are MDHEN and SYDVKM. V was cut by 6 bases and J by 4 bases, with 14 bases left in between. CDR3: CASRPQGTADTQYF. DNA of the CDR3: TGTGCCAGCAGACCTCAAGGGACTGCAGATACGCAGTATTTT.

The gene calls are TRBV28 and TRBJ1-6; the D gene is possibly TRBD1 (5 bases). V lost 4 bases, J lost 5 bases, and 18 bases lay in between. The CDR3 totals 17 residues. Germline V gene data show CDR1 as MDHEN and CDR2 as SYDVKM. The CDR3, as DNA: TGTGCCAGCAGTTCCCCCCGGGGCTGGGGACATAATTCACCCCTCCACTTT. Translating gives CASSSPRGWGHNSPLHF.

The chain employs TRBV12-3 or TRBV12-4 and TRBJ2-3, with 7 bases lining up with TRBD2. CDR3 length equals 18 residues. J lost 3 bases, V lost 3 bases, and 15 bases had no gene match. CDR3 in DNA: TGTGCCAGCAGTTTGAGTGTCGATCGGGGACTAACGACAGATACGCAGTATTTT. As protein: CASSLSVDRGLTTDTQYF.

This clonotype was picked up many times. V usage is TRBV12-3 or TRBV12-4 and J usage is TRBJ2-1; a possible D gene is TRBD2 (5 bases). V lost 4 bases and J 0 bases, leaving 10 bases between the germline ends. CDR3 size: 15 residues. CDR3 region: CASSWSGISYNEQFF. For the CDR3, the DNA is TGTGCCAGCAGTTGGTCCGGGATCTCCTACAATGAGCAGTTCTTC.

This clonotype was observed a few times. This chain links TRBV6-2 or TRBV6-3 with TRBJ1-1, with 7 bases identical to TRBD1. J was trimmed by 7 bases and V by 2 bases; bases with no gene match: 10. The CDR3 has 15 amino acids. Germline V gene sequence: CDR1 MNHEY, CDR2 SVGEGT. Here the CDR3 reads CASSYLTGAASEAFF. DNA for the CDR3: TGTGCCAGCAGTTACCTTACAGGGGCTGCGAGTGAAGCTTTCTTT.

This clonotype turned up a few times. A much larger clone lies a single base off, so this may be a read error. The rearrangement links TRBV28 to TRBJ2-7; TRBD2 matches 16 bases. J gave up 7 bases and V 4 bases, and 16 bases lay outside the gene matches. Germline CDR1 MDHEN, CDR2 SYDVKM. CDR3 length: 19 residues. CDR3 DNA sequence: TGTGCCAGCAGTTCAATCACGGGACTAGCGGGAGGGTTATACAATGAGCAGTACTTC. Protein: CASSSITGLAGGLYNEQYF.

CDR3 sequence (DNA): TGCAGTGCTAGCCTACTAGCGGCCTACGAGCAGTACTTC. Its translation: CSASLLAAYEQYF. This chain joins TRBV20-1 and TRBJ2-7, with 8 bases aligning to TRBD2. Germline V gene data show CDR1 as DFQATT and CDR2 as SNEGSKA (reference sequence). The J segment lost 2 bases and the V segment lost 3 bases, leaving 3 bases of the junction unmatched. This CDR3 region has 13 residues.

V is TRBV27 and J is TRBJ1-1; D is perhaps TRBD1 (5 bases). Per the germline V gene, CDR1 is MNHEY and CDR2 is SMNVEV (reference sequence). V gave up 7 bases and J gave up 4 bases, with 13 bases separating them. The CDR3 has 13 residues. The CDR3 region has the DNA TGTGCCAGCAACCTGGGGGGGGGCACTGAAGCTTTCTTT. Translating gives CASNLGGGTEAFF.

About this clonotype itself: With a far larger clone one base away, a read error is the likely cause. The V call is TRBV6-5, the J call TRBJ2-1; possibly TRBD2 for D (5 bases). This CDR3 is built from 15 residues. V was shortened by 4 bases and J by 13 bases, with 23 bases between the two germline ends. Germline-derived CDR1 and CDR2 are MNHEY and SVGAGI. For the CDR3, the DNA is TGTGCCAGCAGTTCTCGCGGACGACTACAAGAGACCCAGTTCTTC. Its protein product is CASSSRGRLQETQFF.